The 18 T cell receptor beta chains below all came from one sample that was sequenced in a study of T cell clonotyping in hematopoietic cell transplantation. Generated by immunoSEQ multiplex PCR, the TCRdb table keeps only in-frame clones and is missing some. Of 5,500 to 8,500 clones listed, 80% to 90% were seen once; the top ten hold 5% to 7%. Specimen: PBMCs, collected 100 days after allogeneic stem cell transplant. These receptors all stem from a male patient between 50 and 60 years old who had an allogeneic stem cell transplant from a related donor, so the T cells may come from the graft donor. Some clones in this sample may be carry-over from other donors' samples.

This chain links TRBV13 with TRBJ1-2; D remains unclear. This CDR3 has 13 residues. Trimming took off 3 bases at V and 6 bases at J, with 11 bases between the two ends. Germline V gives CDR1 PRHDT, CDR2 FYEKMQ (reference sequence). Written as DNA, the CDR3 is TGTGCCAGCAGCTTTGGGAGGAAGGATGGCTACACCTTC. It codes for CASSFGRKDGYTF.

As DNA, the CDR3 is TGTGCCAGCAGGTACTTCGGCACTGAAGCTTTCTTT. Amino acid sequence: CASRYFGTEAFF. V usage is TRBV2 and J usage is TRBJ1-1, with D unclear. This CDR3 has 12 residues. The V and J ends lost 6 bases and 4 bases respectively, with 9 bases between them. The germline V gene has CDR1 SNHLY and CDR2 FYNNEI.

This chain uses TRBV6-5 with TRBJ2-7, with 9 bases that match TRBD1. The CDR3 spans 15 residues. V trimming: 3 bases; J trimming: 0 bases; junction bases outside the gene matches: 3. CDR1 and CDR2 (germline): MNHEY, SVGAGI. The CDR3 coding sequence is TGTGCCAGCAGTTATGCGGGACAGGGCTCCTACGAGCAGTACTTC. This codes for CASSYAGQGSYEQYF.

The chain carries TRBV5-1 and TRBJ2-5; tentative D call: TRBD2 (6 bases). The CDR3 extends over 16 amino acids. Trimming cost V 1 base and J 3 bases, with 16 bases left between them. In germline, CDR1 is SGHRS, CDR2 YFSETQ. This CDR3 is CASSLLGLPTEETQYF. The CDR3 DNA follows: TGCGCCAGCAGCTTGCTGGGACTTCCGACCGAAGAGACCCAGTACTTC.

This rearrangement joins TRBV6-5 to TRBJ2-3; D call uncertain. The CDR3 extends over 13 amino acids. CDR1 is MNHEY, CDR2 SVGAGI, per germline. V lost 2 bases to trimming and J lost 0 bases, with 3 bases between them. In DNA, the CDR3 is TGTGCCAGCAGTTACGGCAGCACAGATACGCAGTATTTT. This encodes CASSYGSTDTQYF.

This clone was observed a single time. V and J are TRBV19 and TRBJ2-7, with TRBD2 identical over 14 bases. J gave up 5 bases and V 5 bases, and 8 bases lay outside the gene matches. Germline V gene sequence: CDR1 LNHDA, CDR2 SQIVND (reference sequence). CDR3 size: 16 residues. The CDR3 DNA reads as TGTGCCAGTAGTCCGAAAGGGACTAGCGGGAGTGACGAGCAGTACTTC. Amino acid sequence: CASSPKGTSGSDEQYF.

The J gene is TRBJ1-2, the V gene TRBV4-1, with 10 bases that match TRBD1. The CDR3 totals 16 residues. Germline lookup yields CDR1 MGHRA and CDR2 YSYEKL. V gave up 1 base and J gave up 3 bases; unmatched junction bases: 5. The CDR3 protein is CASSQARDRGHYGYTF. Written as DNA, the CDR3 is TGCGCCAGCAGCCAAGCCCGGGACAGGGGACACTATGGCTACACCTTC.

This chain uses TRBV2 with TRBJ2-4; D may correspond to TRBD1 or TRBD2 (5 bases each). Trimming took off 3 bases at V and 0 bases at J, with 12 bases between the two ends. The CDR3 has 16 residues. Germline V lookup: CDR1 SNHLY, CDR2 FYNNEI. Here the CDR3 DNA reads TGTGCCAGCAGTGAGACTTTTGGGACAGCCAAAAACATTCAGTACTTC. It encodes CASSETFGTAKNIQYF.

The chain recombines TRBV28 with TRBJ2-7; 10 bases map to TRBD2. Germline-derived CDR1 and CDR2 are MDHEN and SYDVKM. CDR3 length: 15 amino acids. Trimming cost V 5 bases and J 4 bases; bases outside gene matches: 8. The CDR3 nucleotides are TGTGCCAGCAGTCCCCAACTAGCGGGATCTTACGAGCAGTACTTC. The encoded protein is CASSPQLAGSYEQYF.

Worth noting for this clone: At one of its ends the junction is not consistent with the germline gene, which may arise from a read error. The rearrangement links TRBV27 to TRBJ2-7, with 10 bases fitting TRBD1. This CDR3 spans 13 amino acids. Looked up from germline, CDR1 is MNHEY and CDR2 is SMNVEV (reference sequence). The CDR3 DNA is TGTGCCAGCAGCCTGACAGGGGGCTACGGGCAGTACTTC. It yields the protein CASSLTGGYGQYF.

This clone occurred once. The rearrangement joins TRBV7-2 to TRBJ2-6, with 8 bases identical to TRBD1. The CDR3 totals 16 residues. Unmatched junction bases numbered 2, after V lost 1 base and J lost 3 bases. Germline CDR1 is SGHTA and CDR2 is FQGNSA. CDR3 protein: CASSLGTGIGANVLTF. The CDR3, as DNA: TGTGCCAGCAGCTTAGGGACAGGGATTGGGGCCAACGTCCTGACTTTC.

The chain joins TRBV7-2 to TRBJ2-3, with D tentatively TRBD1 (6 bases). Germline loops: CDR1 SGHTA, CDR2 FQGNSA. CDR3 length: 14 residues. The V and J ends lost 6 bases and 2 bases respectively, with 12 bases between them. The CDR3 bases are TGTGCCAGCAGTACCGGACAGACCACAGATACGCAGTATTTT. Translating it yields CASSTGQTTDTQYF.

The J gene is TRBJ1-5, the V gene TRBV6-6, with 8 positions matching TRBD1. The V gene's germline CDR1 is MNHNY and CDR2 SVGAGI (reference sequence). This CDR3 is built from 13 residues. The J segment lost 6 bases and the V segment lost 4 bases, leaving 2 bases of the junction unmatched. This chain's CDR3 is CASSWDRTQPQHF. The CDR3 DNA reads TGTGCCAGCAGTTGGGACAGGACTCAGCCCCAGCATTTT.

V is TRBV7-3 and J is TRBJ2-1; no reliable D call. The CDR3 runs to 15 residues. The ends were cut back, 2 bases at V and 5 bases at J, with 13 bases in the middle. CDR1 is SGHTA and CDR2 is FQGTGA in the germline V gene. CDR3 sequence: CASSLDVYTNNEQFF. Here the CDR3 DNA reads TGTGCCAGCAGCTTAGATGTTTACACCAACAATGAGCAGTTCTTC.

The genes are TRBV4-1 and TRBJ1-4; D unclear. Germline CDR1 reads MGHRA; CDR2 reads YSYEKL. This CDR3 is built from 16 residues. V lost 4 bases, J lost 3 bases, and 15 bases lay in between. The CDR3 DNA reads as TGCGCCAGCAGCCCAACCGGACTCGAGGCTAATGAAAAACTGTTTTTT. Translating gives CASSPTGLEANEKLFF.

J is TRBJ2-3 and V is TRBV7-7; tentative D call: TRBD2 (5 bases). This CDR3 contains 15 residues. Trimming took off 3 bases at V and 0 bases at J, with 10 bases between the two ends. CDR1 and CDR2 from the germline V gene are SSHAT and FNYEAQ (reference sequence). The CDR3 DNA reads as TGTGCCAGCAGCTTCGGGATCTCTAGCACAGATACGCAGTATTTT. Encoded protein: CASSFGISSTDTQYF.

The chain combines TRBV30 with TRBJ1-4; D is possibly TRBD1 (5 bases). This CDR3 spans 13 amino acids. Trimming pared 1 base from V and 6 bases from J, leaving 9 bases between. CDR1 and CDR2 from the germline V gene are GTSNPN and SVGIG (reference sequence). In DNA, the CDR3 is TGTGCCTGGAGTGCGGGGGGATATGAAAAACTGTTTTTT. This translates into CAWSAGGYEKLFF.

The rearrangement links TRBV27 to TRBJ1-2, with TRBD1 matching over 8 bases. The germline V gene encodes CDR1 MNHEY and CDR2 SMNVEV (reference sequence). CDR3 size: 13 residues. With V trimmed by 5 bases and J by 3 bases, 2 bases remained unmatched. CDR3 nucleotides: TGTGCCAGCAGTGGACAGGGATACTATGGCTACACCTTC. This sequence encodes CASSGQGYYGYTF.